The 14 T cell receptor beta chains below all came from one sample that was sequenced in a study of T-cell reconstitution after alpha-beta-depleted transplantation in children. The TCRbeta library incorporated unique molecular identifiers. TCRdb called the PCR reads again in MiXCR, with one record for every CDR3 protein. The sample holds about 300,000 distinct CDR3 sequences, around 9.1% seen once. The material sequenced was PBMCs, taken before TCRalphabeta/CD19-depleted stem cell transplant. These receptors came from a boy in the first two years of life with acute myeloid leukemia, due to receive a stem cell transplant.

Concerning this clonotype: It may be a read error: a sequence one base away is much more abundant. The chain couples TRBV26 to TRBJ2-7. TRBV26 has pseudogene status. The CDR3 is 14 residues long. CDR3 bases: TGTGCCAGCAGTTTTCGACTGACCTCCTACGAGCAGTACTTC. Translated, it gives CASSFRLTSYEQYF.

This clonotype was counted a few times. This chain uses TRBV20-1 with TRBJ2-7, with 9 bases lining up with TRBD1. V lost 1 base and J lost 1; bases outside the gene matches: 5. CDR1 is DFQATT and CDR2 is SNEGSKA in the germline V gene (reference sequence). This CDR3 has 15 amino acids. The CDR3 loop is CSARVRDRGSYEQYF. CDR3 DNA: TGCAGTGCTAGAGTCCGCGACAGGGGGTCCTACGAGCAGTACTTC.

This clonotype was counted a few times. The chain links TRBV6-1 to TRBJ2-7, with D unclear. This CDR3 has 13 amino acids. V was trimmed by 5 bases and J by 6 bases, leaving 14 bases between them. Germline CDR1 reads MNHNS; CDR2 reads SASEGT. CDR3 in amino acids: CASSNGVGSEQYF. DNA for the CDR3: TGTGCCAGCAGTAATGGTGTGGGAAGCGAGCAGTACTTC.

This clonotype was recorded many times. The genes are TRBV15 and TRBJ2-5; 7 bases are a match to TRBD2. The junction had 16 bases not matched to a gene; V was cut back by 0 bases and J by 3 bases. The CDR3 is 19 amino acids. In germline, CDR1 is LNHNV, CDR2 YYDKDF (reference sequence). The CDR3 sequence: CATSRDPSPVGGMKETQYF. Written as DNA, the CDR3 is TGTGCCACCAGCAGAGATCCTAGCCCCGTCGGGGGGATGAAAGAGACCCAGTACTTC.

In this sample, this clonotype turned up many times. The V and J genes are TRBV20-1 and TRBJ2-3; a weak D match, TRBD1 (5 bases). With 2 bases removed from V and 7 bases from J, the gap between germline ends came to 10 bases. The CDR3 loop spans 12 amino acids. Germline CDR1 and CDR2: DFQATT and SNEGSKA (reference sequence). This chain's CDR3 is CSARPDSHTQYF. CDR3 in DNA: TGCAGTGCTAGACCCGACAGCCATACGCAGTATTTT.

V usage is TRBV28 and J usage is TRBJ1-5; 9 positions agree with TRBD1. Trimming removed 5 bases from V and 5 bases from J; junction bases left unmatched: 7. Germline CDR1 and CDR2: MDHEN and SYDVKM. There are 15 residues in the CDR3. CDR3: CASSPTGGLDQPQHF. In DNA, the CDR3 is TGTGCCAGCAGTCCAACAGGGGGCCTCGATCAGCCCCAGCATTTT.

This clonotype was observed many times. V is TRBV19 and J is TRBJ1-1, with 7 bases identical to TRBD1. Germline CDR1 reads LNHDA; CDR2 reads SQIVND (reference sequence). CDR3 length: 14 amino acids. V lost 4 bases to trimming and J lost 5 bases; unmatched junction nucleotides: 7. The CDR3 sequence: CASSNRGERTEAFF. In nucleotides, the CDR3 is TGTGCCAGTAGTAACAGGGGTGAAAGGACTGAAGCTTTCTTT.

In this sample, this clonotype turned up many times. V is TRBV4-3 and J is TRBJ2-3, with a weak D call TRBD2 (5 bases). The germline CDR1 and CDR2 sequences are LGHNA and YSLEER. The V end was cut by 1 base, the J end by 3 bases, with 11 bases between. The CDR3 has 15 residues. The CDR3, as DNA: TGCGCCAGCAGCCAAGTATCCCAGCGGACAGATACGCAGTATTTT. It translates to CASSQVSQRTDTQYF.

This clonotype was counted at least ten times. As DNA, the CDR3 is TGTGCCAGCAGCTCCGAGGGATTCTTGGGATACGAGCAGTACTTC. It yields the protein CASSSEGFLGYEQYF. The V and J genes are TRBV11-3 and TRBJ2-7, with D perhaps TRBD2 (5 bases). Germline CDR1 is SGHNT and CDR2 is YENEEA. This CDR3 is 15 amino acids long. V lost 4 bases to trimming and J lost 4 bases, with 17 bases between them.

V gene TRBV20-1 combines with J gene TRBJ2-7, with D perhaps TRBD2 (5 bases). This CDR3 spans 11 amino acids. V lost 6 bases, J lost 4 bases, and 10 bases lay in between. Germline loops: CDR1 DFQATT, CDR2 SNEGSKA (reference sequence). CDR3 protein: CSALDYYEQYF. Written as DNA, the CDR3 is TGCAGTGCCCTAGACTATTACGAGCAGTACTTC.

Details on this clonotype: This may stem from a read error, because a much larger clone lies one nucleotide away. The chain carries TRBV12-3 or TRBV12-4 and TRBJ2-3; D possibly corresponds to TRBD1 (6 bases). This CDR3 has 16 amino acids. The V end was cut by 3 bases, the J end by 1 base, with 14 bases between. CDR3 in DNA: TGTGCCAGCAGTTTCAGGGGTTTGAGTGGCACAGATACGCAGTATTTT. It yields the protein CASSFRGLSGTDTQYF.

The V and J genes are TRBV5-6 and TRBJ2-3; D not resolved. Germline CDR1 reads SGHDT; CDR2 reads YYEEEE. This CDR3 comprises 14 residues. V dropped 3 bases and J dropped 4 bases, with 12 bases sitting between them. CDR3: CASSSVPRPDTQYF. The CDR3 nucleotides read TGTGCCAGCAGCTCGGTCCCGCGCCCAGATACGCAGTATTTT.

This clonotype was seen ten or more times. The V gene is TRBV29-1, the J gene TRBJ2-7; 11 bases agree with TRBD1. This CDR3 contains 14 residues. The V and J ends lost 2 bases and 3 bases, in that order; junction bases with no gene match: 3. Germline V gene data show CDR1 as SQVTM and CDR2 as ANQGSEA. CDR3 sequence reads: CSVEPGQGVYEQYF. In DNA, the CDR3 is TGCAGCGTTGAACCGGGACAGGGGGTCTACGAGCAGTACTTC.

This clonotype was observed at least ten times. An end of the junction differs from the germline gene, which may be a read error. The chain uses TRBV28 and TRBJ2-7; tentatively, D is TRBD1 or TRBD2 (6 bases each). The CDR3 sequence is 16 residues long. Germline CDR1 reads MDHEN; CDR2 reads SYDVKM. This chain's CDR3 is CSSSLPRGAGSYEQYF. The CDR3 region has the DNA TGTTCCAGCAGTTTGCCAAGGGGGGCCGGGTCCTACGAGCAGTACTTC.